The TCR beta chain under discussion was sequenced for a study of cytomegalovirus exposure and HLA in healthy donors. General study points: A missense DCLRE1C variant was associated with V- and J-gene trimming of TCR beta chains in a later analysis, and an independent cohort replicated the association.

Primers: 60 Vbeta forward and 13 Jbeta reverse. TCRdb's table, derived via immunoSEQ multiplex PCR, lists solely in-frame clones and lacks some. The data show roughly 150,000 clones, with 70% to 85% seen just once and about 6.8% held by the top ten. Participants comprised healthy donors of bone marrow. Germline values: CDR1 SGHRS, CDR2 YFSETQ. The CDR3 is 11 residues long. Notes on this clone: What it recognizes is unknown.

Sequenced: PBMCs. The TCR was taken from a man aged 40-50 years in good health and CMV-seropositive. The chain combines TRBV5-1 with TRBJ2-5; D remains unclear. The DNA end favors TRBJ2-7, so the J call may be wrong. The CDR3 nucleotides are TGCGCCAGCAGCTATTACTACGAGCAGTACTTC. It specifies CASSYYYEQYF.